This T cell receptor (beta chain) derives from a study of blood T cell repertoires in COVID-19. Across the study: Sites across the United States, Italy and Spain contributed samples from acute and convalescent COVID-19.

In the authors' workflow: Estimates of nucleated cell counts were drawn from the amplification of reference gene primers. Produced via immunoSEQ multiplex PCR; TCRdb's table is partial and in-frame only. The V and J calls and the clone size are those of that table, but D and trimming were determined from the DNA. The sample lists roughly 250,000 clones, approximately 86% seen once, with 1.6% in the top ten. The CDR3 extends over 14 amino acids. V was shortened by 4 bases and J by 8 bases, with 16 bases between the two germline ends. The germline V gene has CDR1 SGHRS and CDR2 YFSETQ. The gene calls are TRBV5-1 and TRBJ2-4; tentative D call: TRBD1 (6 bases). The source material was PBMCs or T cells enriched from blood (not recorded which). The TCR sequence derives from a woman between 45 and 60 years old who had recovered from COVID-19. In DNA, the CDR3 is TGCGCCAGCAGCATAGAAGGGGGTCGGGACATTCAGTACTTC. Amino acid sequence: CASSIEGGRDIQYF. The whole variable domain, filled in from reference TRBV5-1 and TRBJ2-4, reads KAGVTQTPRYLIKTRGQQVTLSCSPISGHRSVSWYQQTPGQGLQFLFEYFSETQRNKGNFPGRFSGRQFSNSRSEMNVSTLELGDSALYLCASSIEGGRDIQYFGAGTRLSVL.